These 25 T cell receptor beta chains came from one sample sequenced in a study of vaccination effects on CD4 cells after COVID-19. Sequencing followed a ViraFEST assay step that expanded antigen-specific CD4+ T cells with viral peptide pools. Culturing for approximately 10 days preceded CD4+ T cell isolation. Previously uninfected by SARS-CoV-2, the vaccine recipients also showed negative nucleocapsid antibodies. Profiled with immunoSEQ multiplex PCR; TCRdb holds only in-frame clones, not every one. The data hold about 55,000 clones, with around 70% observed a single time. Which antigens these TCRs recognize remains unknown. Source: CD4+ T cells from PBMCs cultured with SARS-CoV-2 spike peptides, taken before COVID-19 vaccination. The origin of the receptors is a human donor who received a COVID-19 vaccine.

Here the CDR3 reads CAWSGDSHGYTF. CDR3 nucleotides: TGTGCCTGGAGCGGGGACAGCCATGGCTACACCTTC. This rearrangement joins TRBV30 to TRBJ1-2, with 7 positions matching TRBD1. The CDR3 consists of 12 residues. Germline-derived CDR1 and CDR2 are GTSNPN and SVGIG (reference sequence). J was trimmed by 6 bases and V by 3 bases; bases with no gene match: 4.

The V gene is TRBV5-4, the J gene TRBJ2-7; TRBD1 matches at 7 bases. The junction had 0 bases not matched to a gene; V was cut back by 0 bases and J by 3 bases. Per the germline V gene, CDR1 is SGHNT and CDR2 is YYREEE (reference sequence). The CDR3 covers 13 residues. The CDR3 DNA follows: TGTGCCAGCAGCTTGGGGACAGGCTACGAGCAGTACTTC. This sequence encodes CASSLGTGYEQYF.

The V and J genes are TRBV9 and TRBJ2-3; 9 bases are shared with TRBD2. The J segment lost 4 bases and the V segment lost 0 bases, leaving 3 bases of the junction unmatched. This CDR3 has 15 amino acids. Germline CDR1 is SGDLS and CDR2 is YYNGEE. The CDR3 nucleotides are TGTGCCAGCAGCGTAGTAGCGGGGGCAGCAGATACGCAGTATTTT. This sequence encodes CASSVVAGAADTQYF. Looking up the rest from reference TRBV9 and TRBJ2-3 gives the full variable domain: DSGVTQTPKHLITATGQRVTLRCSPRSGDLSVYWYQQSLDQGLQFLIQYYNGEERAKGNILERFSAQQFPDLHSELNLSSLELGDSALYFCASSVVAGAADTQYFGPGTRLTVL.

V gene TRBV7-2 combines with J gene TRBJ1-6; D remains unclear. This CDR3 is 14 amino acids long. V lost 10 bases, J lost 0 bases, and 10 bases lay in between. CDR1 and CDR2 (germline): SGHTA, FQGNSA. CDR3 amino acids: CATDRGSYNSPLHF. The DNA for the CDR3 is TGTGCCACCGACCGCGGCTCCTATAATTCACCCCTCCACTTT.

The V call is TRBV9, the J call TRBJ2-5; D is tentatively TRBD1 or TRBD2 (6 bases each). The germline V gene encodes CDR1 SGDLS and CDR2 YYNGEE. The length of the CDR3 is 14 residues. The ends were cut back, 2 bases at V and 5 bases at J, with 13 bases in the middle. The DNA of the CDR3 is TGTGCCAGCAGCGTGGCCGGGGGCGGGGAGACCCAGTACTTC. This translates into CASSVAGGGETQYF.

The rearrangement uses TRBV7-9 and TRBJ1-4; D call uncertain. V lost 1 base and J 1 base, leaving 7 bases between the germline ends. Germline CDR1 is SEHNR and CDR2 is FQNEAQ (reference sequence). The CDR3 is 15 residues long. The CDR3 loop reads CASSLGSLTNEKLFF. The CDR3, as DNA: TGTGCCAGCAGCTTAGGCAGCCTAACTAATGAAAAACTGTTTTTT.

This chain uses TRBV7-2 with TRBJ2-3; D not resolved. Trimming left V 1 base short and J 9 bases short, with 14 bases between. The CDR3 totals 14 residues. Germline CDR1 reads SGHTA; CDR2 reads FQGNSA. CDR3 DNA sequence: TGTGCCAGCAGCTTAGGGGATGGACGCGGAACGCAGTATTTT. Its protein product is CASSLGDGRGTQYF.

The chain combines TRBV3-1 (or the pseudogene TRBV3-2) with TRBJ2-7; D is tentatively TRBD1 or TRBD2 (5 bases each). The CDR3 has 16 residues. Germline CDR1 and CDR2: LGHDT and YNNKEL (reference sequence). The V end lost 4 bases, the J end lost 3 bases, and 19 bases lay between the germline ends. The CDR3 sequence is CASSRGTGSPIYEQYF. As DNA, the CDR3 is TGTGCCAGCAGCCGAGGGACGGGGAGTCCTATCTACGAGCAGTACTTC.

This clone was seen just once. CDR3 in amino acids: CASSLILRGSRASEQFF. DNA for the CDR3: TGTGCCAGCAGTTTAATACTCAGGGGTAGTCGCGCTTCGGAGCAGTTCTTC. This chain links TRBV6-2 or TRBV6-3 with TRBJ2-1; D may be TRBD1 (6 bases). Trimming took 4 bases from V and 10 from J, leaving 26 bases between them. The CDR3 extends over 17 amino acids. Germline V gene data show CDR1 as MNHEY and CDR2 as SVGEGT.

CDR3 nucleotide sequence: TGTGCCAGCAGCCTAGCGGGAGGTTTCTACGAGCAGTACTTC. This sequence encodes CASSLAGGFYEQYF. The rearrangement joins TRBV28 to TRBJ2-7; TRBD2 matches 11 bases. The CDR3 spans 14 residues. V trimming: 6 bases; J trimming: 3 bases; junction bases outside the gene matches: 4. The V gene's germline CDR1 is MDHEN and CDR2 SYDVKM.

The CDR3 loop is CASSLDSYGYTF. The DNA for the CDR3 is TGCGCCAGCAGCTTGGATTCCTATGGCTACACCTTC. V gene TRBV5-1 combines with J gene TRBJ1-2; D not certain. With 0 bases removed from V and 4 bases from J, the gap between germline ends came to 4 bases. The germline V gene encodes CDR1 SGHRS and CDR2 YFSETQ. This CDR3 region has 12 residues.

The gene calls are TRBV7-8 and TRBJ2-2; TRBD2 aligns across 12 bases. The length of the CDR3 is 17 residues. The trim removed 5 bases at V and 0 bases at J, leaving 4 bases unmatched. Germline V gene lookup returns CDR1 SGHVS and CDR2 FQNEAQ. In DNA, the CDR3 is TGTGCCAGCAGCCTACTAGCGGGGGGCGCGAACACCGGGGAGCTGTTTTTT. Protein sequence: CASSLLAGGANTGELFF.

The V gene is TRBV29-1, the J gene TRBJ2-5, with D tentatively TRBD1 (6 bases). V dropped 6 bases and J dropped 3 bases, with 11 bases sitting between them. The V gene's germline CDR1 is SQVTM and CDR2 ANQGSEA. The CDR3 covers 12 residues. The DNA for the CDR3 is TGCAGCGTCGGACGACAGGAAGAGACCCAGTACTTC. Protein product: CSVGRQEETQYF. The entire variable domain, with the rest obtained from reference TRBV29-1 and TRBJ2-5, is as follows: SAVISQKPSRDICQRGTSLTIQCQVDSQVTMMFWYRQQPGQSLTLIATANQGSEATYESGFVIDKFPISRPNLTFSTLTVSNMSPEDSSIYLCSVGRQEETQYFGPGTRLLVL.

CDR3: CASKGTPVNTEAFF. Written as DNA, the CDR3 is TGCGCCAGTAAGGGGACACCGGTGAACACTGAAGCTTTCTTT. The chain has TRBV5-1 and TRBJ1-1, with a weak D call TRBD1 (6 bases). V lost 8 bases, J lost 0 bases, and 14 bases lay in between. This CDR3 comprises 14 residues. In germline, CDR1 is SGHRS, CDR2 YFSETQ.

The CDR3 loop is CASSSPGQGALYQETQYF. CDR3 DNA sequence: TGCGCCAGCAGCTCCCCGGGACAGGGGGCTTTGTACCAAGAGACCCAGTACTTC. The chain couples TRBV5-1 to TRBJ2-5; 12 nucleotides match TRBD1. The germline V gene has CDR1 SGHRS and CDR2 YFSETQ. The CDR3 sequence is 18 residues long. V was pared by 3 bases and J by 0 bases, with 9 bases of the junction left unmatched.

The chain has TRBV11-2 and TRBJ2-3; TRBD1 agrees at 9 bases. V lost 5 bases to trimming and J lost 3 bases; unmatched junction nucleotides: 9. The CDR3 totals 16 residues. Germline CDR1 is SGHAT and CDR2 is FQNNGV. CDR3 bases: TGTGCCAGCAGCACTCCGGGACAGGGTGTGACAGATACGCAGTATTTT. This sequence encodes CASSTPGQGVTDTQYF. The complete variable domain, with remaining parts taken from reference TRBV11-2 and TRBJ2-3, reads EAGVAQSPRYKIIEKRQSVAFWCNPISGHATLYWYQQILGQGPKLLIQFQNNGVVDDSQLPKDRFSAERLKGVDSTLKIQPAKLEDSAVYLCASSTPGQGVTDTQYFGPGTRLTVL.

This clone was seen more than once but under ten times. The chain is built from TRBV28 and TRBJ2-2, with D perhaps TRBD1 or TRBD2 (5 bases each). The germline gives CDR1 MDHEN, CDR2 SYDVKM. The CDR3 totals 16 residues. The V and J ends lost 4 bases and 0 bases respectively, with 12 bases between them. DNA of the CDR3: TGTGCCAGCAGTTCCCGGGGCGGAACGAACACCGGGGAGCTGTTTTTT. It specifies CASSSRGGTNTGELFF.

Here the CDR3 reads CASSLGPGANTGELFF. The CDR3, as DNA: TGCGCCAGCAGCTTGGGGCCCGGGGCGAACACCGGGGAGCTGTTTTTT. V usage is TRBV5-1 and J usage is TRBJ2-2; tentative D call: TRBD2 (5 bases). Germline CDR1 and CDR2: SGHRS and YFSETQ. Trimming left V 0 bases short and J 0 bases short, with 9 bases between. The CDR3 consists of 16 residues.

This rearrangement joins TRBV6-4 to TRBJ2-3; 7 bases line up with TRBD2. Germline CDR1 MRHNA, CDR2 SNTAGT. V was clipped by 3 bases and J by 1 base; unmatched bases: 4. CDR3 size: 15 residues. The CDR3 sequence: CASSERLAGTDTQYF. CDR3 coding DNA: TGTGCCAGCAGTGAGCGGCTAGCGGGCACAGATACGCAGTATTTT.

This chain connects TRBV19 to TRBJ1-1; TRBD1 might be the D (5 bases). V lost 6 bases and J 0 bases, leaving 11 bases between the germline ends. CDR3 length equals 14 residues. Germline V gene lookup returns CDR1 LNHDA and CDR2 SQIVND (reference sequence). The CDR3 protein is CASRGSGMNTEAFF. The CDR3 DNA sequence: TGTGCCAGTAGGGGGTCAGGGATGAACACTGAAGCTTTCTTT.

The chain links TRBV4-3 to TRBJ1-1; D ambiguous. The germline V gene has CDR1 LGHNA and CDR2 YSLEER. V was trimmed by 1 base and J by 11 bases, leaving 11 bases between them. The CDR3 is made up of 12 amino acids. For the CDR3, the DNA is TGCGCCAGCAGCCAAGGGAGGGCGGATGCTTTCTTT. It encodes CASSQGRADAFF.

This rearrangement joins TRBV5-1 to TRBJ2-1; 9 bases are a match to TRBD1. This CDR3 region has 14 residues. Germline loops: CDR1 SGHRS, CDR2 YFSETQ. With 2 bases clipped from V and 5 bases from J, the junction kept 2 bases outside the gene matches. The CDR3: CASSLQGADNEQFF. CDR3 nucleotides: TGCGCCAGCAGCTTACAGGGGGCAGACAATGAGCAGTTCTTC. The full variable domain, rest sourced from reference TRBV5-1 and TRBJ2-1, is KAGVTQTPRYLIKTRGQQVTLSCSPISGHRSVSWYQQTPGQGLQFLFEYFSETQRNKGNFPGRFSGRQFSNSRSEMNVSTLELGDSALYLCASSLQGADNEQFFGPGTRLTVL.

As to this clone: Other DNA sequences of this sample code for an identical CDR3. This chain uses TRBV3-1 (or the pseudogene TRBV3-2) with TRBJ1-2; a possible D gene is TRBD1 (6 bases). The ends were cut back, 4 bases at V and 5 bases at J, with 11 bases in the middle. Germline V lookup: CDR1 LGHDT, CDR2 YNNKEL (reference sequence). The CDR3 extends over 13 amino acids. CDR3 nucleotides: TGTGCCAGCAGCCTGGGACATACTTATGGCTACACCTTC. As protein: CASSLGHTYGYTF.

The V gene is TRBV28, the J gene TRBJ2-1, with D hard to call. CDR1 and CDR2 from the germline V gene are MDHEN and SYDVKM. CDR3 length: 11 residues. Trimming took 6 bases from V and 6 from J, leaving 6 bases between them. CDR3 in amino acids: CASSPRNEQFF. The CDR3 region has the DNA TGTGCCAGCAGCCCCCGCAATGAGCAGTTCTTC. Supplemented by reference TRBV28 and TRBJ2-1, the full variable domain reads DVKVTQSSRYLVKRTGEKVFLECVQDMDHENMFWYRQDPGLGLRLIYFSYDVKMKEKGDIPEGYSVSREKKERFSLILESASTNQTSMYLCASSPRNEQFFGPGTRLTVL.

CDR3: CASSWTYPSYEQYF. CDR3 nucleotides: TGCGCCAGCAGCTGGACTTATCCCTCCTACGAGCAGTACTTC. The chain employs TRBV5-1 and TRBJ2-7, with D perhaps TRBD2 (5 bases). V lost 3 bases, J lost 0 bases, and 10 bases lay in between. The CDR3 contains 14 residues. Germline CDR1 is SGHRS and CDR2 is YFSETQ.